These 28 T cell receptor beta chains originate from one sample sequenced in a study of cytomegalovirus exposure and HLA in healthy donors. The table came from immunoSEQ multiplex PCR; TCRdb's copy has only in-frame clones and leaves some out. This sample has 40,000 to 55,000 clones; under 95% occur once, and the top ten carry over 2%. The material sequenced was PBMCs. These receptors were obtained from a woman aged 18-30 years in good health and CMV-seronegative.

This chain links TRBV5-4 with TRBJ2-1; D remains unclear. Trimming cost V 4 bases and J 8 bases, with 13 bases left between them. CDR1 is SGHNT, CDR2 YYREEE, per germline (reference sequence). CDR3 length: 13 amino acids. The CDR3 reads CASSVRISDEQFF. The CDR3 DNA follows: TGTGCCAGCAGCGTTCGGATAAGCGATGAGCAGTTCTTC.

This clone showed up just once. The genes are TRBV21-1 and TRBJ2-7; whether TRBD1, the table's D call, matches the DNA was not checked. TRBV21-1 is classified as a pseudogene. The CDR3 loop spans 14 amino acids. CDR3 sequence: CASSKDSFSYEQYF. CDR3 DNA sequence: TGTGCCAGCAGCAAAGACAGTTTTTCCTACGAGCAGTACTTC.

The chain joins TRBV5-8 to TRBJ2-1, with 15 bases lining up with TRBD2. This CDR3 region has 19 residues. Germline assignment: CDR1 SGHTS and CDR2 YDEGEE. Trimming at V came to 4 bases and at J to 0 bases, leaving 8 bases not matched to a gene. The CDR3: CASSSTGLAGGSSYNEQFF. The CDR3 bases are TGTGCCAGCAGCAGTACTGGACTAGCGGGAGGGAGCTCCTACAATGAGCAGTTCTTC.

V usage is TRBV10-1 and J usage is TRBJ2-2; D remains ambiguous. The CDR3 has 13 residues. Germline CDR1 WNHNN, CDR2 SYGVQD (reference sequence). V lost 3 bases and J lost 1, with 3 bases in between. This chain's CDR3 is CASSEQNTGELFF. The CDR3 region has the DNA TGCGCCAGCAGTGAACAGAACACCGGGGAGCTGTTTTTT.

This rearrangement joins TRBV15 to TRBJ2-1; D is undetermined. The CDR3 sequence is 18 residues long. With 0 bases removed from V and 0 bases from J, the gap between germline ends came to 15 bases. Germline loops: CDR1 LNHNV, CDR2 YYDKDF (reference sequence). CDR3 nucleotides: TGTGCCACCAGCAGAGATCCCCTTGATCCGAGCTCCTACAATGAGCAGTTCTTC. It encodes CATSRDPLDPSSYNEQFF. Full variable domain (rest looked up from reference TRBV15 and TRBJ2-1): DAMVIQNPRYQVTQFGKPVTLSCSQTLNHNVMYWYQQKSSQAPKLLFHYYDKDFNNEADTPDNFQSRRPNTSFCFLDIRSPGLGDTAMYLCATSRDPLDPSSYNEQFFGPGTRLTVL.

CDR3 nucleotides: TGCGCCAGCAGCTTGTTCAACACCAATGAGCAGTTCTTC. The encoded protein is CASSLFNTNEQFF. The chain has TRBV5-1 and TRBJ2-1; D not certain. Germline V CDR1 and CDR2: SGHRS, YFSETQ. Trimming pared 1 base from V and 6 bases from J, leaving 8 bases between. This CDR3 contains 13 residues.

This clone showed up just once. The chain is built from TRBV28 and TRBJ1-1; possibly TRBD1 for D (6 bases). The CDR3 is 14 residues long. The V end lost 3 bases, the J end lost 7 bases, and 15 bases lay between the germline ends. Germline V gene sequence: CDR1 MDHEN, CDR2 SYDVKM. Here the CDR3 DNA reads TGTGCCAGCAGTTTCCCCCAGGGGAGGGGTGAAGCTTTCTTT. This sequence encodes CASSFPQGRGEAFF.

V gene TRBV19 combines with J gene TRBJ1-5; 11 positions agree with TRBD1. Germline V CDR1 and CDR2: LNHDA, SQIVND (reference sequence). Losses at the gene ends were 8 bases for V and 1 base for J; bases not matched to a gene: 13. The CDR3 runs 18 residues. DNA of the CDR3: TGTGCCAGTTCCAAGGACAGGGGGCATAGCGGGAGCAATCAGCCCCAGCATTTT. Protein sequence: CASSKDRGHSGSNQPQHF.

The chain links TRBV30 to TRBJ2-2, with D perhaps matching TRBD1 (6 bases). V lost 5 bases and J 6 bases, leaving 16 bases between the germline ends. Germline assignment: CDR1 GTSNPN and CDR2 SVGIG (reference sequence). The CDR3 runs to 14 residues. CDR3 bases: TGTGCCTGGCAACAGGGCGGTTCGTCCGGGGAGCTGTTTTTT. Protein product: CAWQQGGSSGELFF.

This chain connects TRBV28 to TRBJ1-1; possible D gene TRBD1, 5 bases. Trimming removed 5 bases from V and 1 base from J, with 11 bases in between. Germline V gene sequence: CDR1 MDHEN, CDR2 SYDVKM. The CDR3 extends over 14 amino acids. CDR3 amino acids: CASSQGLPNTEAFF. CDR3 sequence (DNA): TGTGCCAGCAGTCAGGGACTGCCGAACACTGAAGCTTTCTTT.

The chain has TRBV6-1 and TRBJ2-2, with D maybe TRBD1 (6 bases). CDR3 length: 14 residues. CDR1 is MNHNS and CDR2 is SASEGT in the germline V gene. V was shortened by 10 bases and J by 1 base, with 13 bases between the two germline ends. The CDR3 loop reads CAIPRTVNTGELFF. CDR3 sequence (DNA): TGTGCCATCCCCCGGACAGTGAACACCGGGGAGCTGTTTTTT.

The table lists this clone with a count of one. CDR3 protein: CASSLITTPSGEQFF. The DNA for the CDR3 is TGTGCCAGCAGTTTAATCACTACCCCATCGGGTGAGCAGTTCTTC. This chain joins TRBV27 and TRBJ2-1; D remains ambiguous. V was cut by 2 bases and J by 9 bases, with 17 bases left in between. In germline, CDR1 is MNHEY, CDR2 SMNVEV (reference sequence). The CDR3 covers 15 residues.

The rearrangement uses TRBV25-1 and TRBJ2-5; TRBD2 matches 10 bases. The germline CDR1 and CDR2 sequences are MGHDK and SYGVNS. V trimming: 4 bases; J trimming: 5 bases; junction bases outside the gene matches: 4. This CDR3 is built from 14 residues. CDR3 sequence reads: CASSASGSLETQYF. For the CDR3, the DNA is TGTGCCAGCAGTGCTAGCGGGAGTTTGGAGACCCAGTACTTC. The whole variable domain, filled in from reference TRBV25-1 and TRBJ2-5, reads EADIYQTPRYLVIGTGKKITLECSQTMGHDKMYWYQQDPGMELHLIHYSYGVNSTEKGDLSSESTVSRIRTEHFPLTLESARPSHTSQYLCASSASGSLETQYFGPGTRLLVL.

This clone has just one count. The chain has TRBV6-1 and TRBJ1-1; no definite D call. Germline V CDR1 and CDR2: MNHNS, SASEGT. This CDR3 region has 14 residues. The V gene lost 0 bases and the J gene lost 8 bases, with 13 bases spanning the gap. For the CDR3, the DNA is TGTGCCAGCAGTGAAGCGCTTCGAGGGTTGGAAGCTTTCTTT. This gives the protein CASSEALRGLEAFF.

This sequence joins TRBV2 and TRBJ2-7; D not resolved. Germline CDR1 and CDR2: SNHLY and FYNNEI. This CDR3 has 12 residues. The V end was cut by 4 bases, the J end by 4 bases, with 8 bases between. The CDR3 loop reads CASSVVSYEQYF. In nucleotides, the CDR3 is TGTGCCAGCAGTGTGGTCAGTTACGAGCAGTACTTC.

The chain carries TRBV5-4 and TRBJ2-5, with a possible D match to TRBD2 (6 bases). CDR3 size: 13 residues. Germline values: CDR1 SGHNT, CDR2 YYREEE (reference sequence). V was shortened by 5 bases and J by 5 bases, with 13 bases between the two germline ends. The chain's CDR3 is CASRQSGSETQYF. The CDR3 DNA reads TGTGCCAGCAGACAGAGCGGGTCCGAGACCCAGTACTTC.

This sequence joins TRBV2 and TRBJ2-2; tentatively, D is TRBD1 (6 bases). CDR3 length equals 15 residues. Germline CDR1 reads SNHLY; CDR2 reads FYNNEI. V was trimmed by 5 bases and J by 0 bases, leaving 10 bases between them. CDR3: CASSLRTANTGELFF. The CDR3 bases are TGTGCCAGCAGTTTAAGGACAGCGAACACCGGGGAGCTGTTTTTT.

This chain joins TRBV10-3 and TRBJ2-5, with D possibly matching TRBD1 (6 bases). Germline lookup yields CDR1 ENHRY and CDR2 SYGVKD. With 5 bases removed from V and 4 bases from J, the gap between germline ends came to 17 bases. The CDR3 spans 15 residues. In DNA form, the CDR3 reads TGTGCCATCAGTTCCGGGACATTAGGGCGAGAGACCCAGTACTTC. It yields the protein CAISSGTLGRETQYF.

The J gene is TRBJ2-5, the V gene TRBV19, with D possibly TRBD1 on 5 matching bases. CDR3 size: 14 residues. V was trimmed by 9 bases and J by 5 bases, leaving 19 bases between them. Per the germline V gene, CDR1 is LNHDA and CDR2 is SQIVND (reference sequence). The CDR3 nucleotides are TGTGCCAGCAAGATGGCAGGGTGGAAGGAGACCCAGTACTTC. Its translation is CASKMAGWKETQYF.

The chain is built from TRBV19 and TRBJ1-5, with D perhaps matching TRBD1 (6 bases). This CDR3 is built from 16 residues. V was cut by 3 bases and J by 3 bases, with 15 bases left in between. Germline lookup yields CDR1 LNHDA and CDR2 SQIVND (reference sequence). CDR3 loop: CASSILQGGNNQPQHF. In DNA, the CDR3 is TGTGCCAGTAGTATCCTACAGGGAGGGAACAATCAGCCCCAGCATTTT.

The rearrangement joins TRBV4-2 to TRBJ2-3; 13 bases match TRBD2. CDR1 LGHNA and CDR2 YNFKEQ come from the germline V gene. The ends lost 1 base at V and 4 bases at J; junction bases unmatched: 20. CDR3 size: 22 residues. CDR3 in amino acids: CASSQGQGALAGGPKRSDTQYF. DNA of the CDR3: TGTGCCAGCAGCCAAGGACAGGGGGCACTAGCGGGAGGGCCTAAGAGATCAGATACGCAGTATTTT.

The rearrangement links TRBV28 to TRBJ1-1; D remains ambiguous. This CDR3 has 14 residues. Germline V gives CDR1 MDHEN, CDR2 SYDVKM. The germline V and J ends were trimmed by 11 bases and 0 bases, with 16 bases remaining between them. DNA of the CDR3: TGTGCCTACCGCCGGGGAGGGATGAACACTGAAGCTTTCTTT. Translation gives CAYRRGGMNTEAFF.

The chain carries TRBV2 and TRBJ1-2; D is uncertain. V lost 4 bases and J lost 2, with 8 bases in between. This CDR3 contains 13 residues. Germline V lookup: CDR1 SNHLY, CDR2 FYNNEI. CDR3 sequence (DNA): TGTGCCAGCAGTGGTGTAGTAAACTATGGCTACACCTTC. It is translated as CASSGVVNYGYTF.

The rearrangement joins TRBV5-1 to TRBJ1-1, with D perhaps matching TRBD1 (5 bases). Trimming left V 1 base short and J 0 bases short, with 22 bases between. The CDR3 is made up of 19 amino acids. The V gene's germline CDR1 is SGHRS and CDR2 YFSETQ. CDR3 residues: CASSLRSTGPQLLNTEAFF. The CDR3 nucleotides read TGCGCCAGCAGCTTGCGCTCCACAGGACCTCAACTTTTGAACACTGAAGCTTTCTTT.

V usage is TRBV5-1 and J usage is TRBJ2-3; TRBD2 matches at 7 bases. The germline gives CDR1 SGHRS, CDR2 YFSETQ. V was clipped by 3 bases and J by 3 bases; unmatched bases: 10. The CDR3 loop spans 16 amino acids. The CDR3 here is CASSSLGLGATDTQYF. The CDR3 DNA follows: TGCGCCAGCAGCTCACTCGGACTAGGGGCGACAGATACGCAGTATTTT.

The chain recombines TRBV5-6 with TRBJ2-7; 14 bases are shared with TRBD2. The CDR3 runs to 17 residues. Per the germline V gene, CDR1 is SGHDT and CDR2 is YYEEEE. The ends lost 3 bases at V and 2 bases at J; junction bases unmatched: 7. The CDR3 sequence is CASSWLGTSGGTYEQYF. The CDR3 region has the DNA TGTGCCAGCAGCTGGTTGGGGACTAGCGGGGGCACCTACGAGCAGTACTTC.

V usage is TRBV19 and J usage is TRBJ1-2, with D perhaps matching TRBD1 (6 bases). The germline CDR1 and CDR2 sequences are LNHDA and SQIVND (reference sequence). The V gene lost 9 bases and the J gene lost 3 bases, with 17 bases spanning the gap. The CDR3 consists of 14 residues. The CDR3 region is CASSFGGADYGYTF. CDR3 DNA sequence: TGTGCCAGCTCTTTCGGGGGGGCGGACTATGGCTACACCTTC. Full variable domain (rest looked up from reference TRBV19 and TRBJ1-2): DGGITQSPKYLFRKEGQNVTLSCEQNLNHDAMYWYRQDPGQGLRLIYYSQIVNDFQKGDIAEGYSVSREKKESFPLTVTSAQKNPTAFYLCASSFGGADYGYTFGSGTRLTVV.

The CDR3 DNA follows: TGTGCCAGCAGTGGGACAGGGAGCTCTGGGGCCAACGTCCTGACTTTC. It yields the protein CASSGTGSSGANVLTF. The chain uses TRBV28 and TRBJ2-6; 9 bases fit TRBD1. V gave up 5 bases and J gave up 0 bases; unmatched junction bases: 2. There are 16 residues in the CDR3. CDR1 is MDHEN and CDR2 is SYDVKM in the germline V gene.